A selection of T cell receptor beta chains follows, all from one sample in a study of shared clonotypes between healthy human individuals. Profiled with immunoSEQ multiplex PCR; TCRdb holds only in-frame clones, not every one. Among some 2,500,000 clones listed, 93% were seen once. Sample: naive CD4+ T cells from PBMCs. The source of these receptors is a man aged 18 to 29 in good health. Some clones in this sample may be carry-over from other donors' samples. The CDR3 runs from the conserved cysteine through the conserved F or W. Fields, in order: J gene, D gene, V gene, clone size, CDR3 DNA, CDR3 protein. The D gene is left open where the match is weak. Size is stated for part of the rows, as once, few or many counts, or as a class when the clone is expanded.

j_call: TRBJ1-1
d_call: TRBD1
v_call: TRBV7-6
clone_size: NA
cdr3_nt: TGTGCCAGCAGCTTAGCCCCTCCGGACAGGGGGCCTGAAGCTTTCTTT
cdr3_aa: CASSLAPPDRGPEAFF

j_call: TRBJ1-5
d_call: NA
v_call: TRBV19
clone_size: NA
cdr3_nt: TGTGCCAGTAGGATAGGCCTTGGCAATCAGCCCCAGCATTTT
cdr3_aa: CASRIGLGNQPQHF

j_call: TRBJ2-7
d_call: NA
v_call: TRBV9
clone_size: NA
cdr3_nt: TGTGCCAGCAGCGTAGGGAACGGCGAGCAGTACTTC
cdr3_aa: CASSVGNGEQYF

j_call: TRBJ2-1
d_call: NA
v_call: TRBV7-9
clone_size: NA
cdr3_nt: TGTGCCAGCAGCCTACCGGGACTCGGCTACAATGAGCAGTTCTTC
cdr3_aa: CASSLPGLGYNEQFF

j_call: TRBJ2-7
d_call: NA
v_call: TRBV28
clone_size: NA
cdr3_nt: TGTGCCAGCAGTTTCCCCCTTTCCCACGAGCAGTACTTC
cdr3_aa: CASSFPLSHEQYF

j_call: TRBJ2-3
d_call: NA
v_call: TRBV10-1
clone_size: NA
cdr3_nt: TGCGCCAGCAGTGAGTCGAAGGCTAGCTGGGAACCATACACAGATACGCAGTATTTT
cdr3_aa: CASSESKASWEPYTDTQYF

j_call: TRBJ1-2
d_call: NA
v_call: TRBV27
clone_size: NA
cdr3_nt: TGTGCCAGCAGTTTATCAGGGGACACCTATGGCTACACCTTC
cdr3_aa: CASSLSGDTYGYTF

j_call: TRBJ1-1
d_call: NA
v_call: TRBV6-5
clone_size: NA
cdr3_nt: TGTGCCAGCAGTTACTCCTTCAGGGGAGTTACTGAAGCTTTCTTT
cdr3_aa: CASSYSFRGVTEAFF

j_call: TRBJ2-1
d_call: NA
v_call: TRBV6-6
clone_size: NA
cdr3_nt: TGTGCCAGCAGTTACTCCCATGAGCAGTTCTTC
cdr3_aa: CASSYSHEQFF

j_call: TRBJ2-5
d_call: NA
v_call: TRBV5-4
clone_size: NA
cdr3_nt: TGTGCCAGCGGCAACCGTGGGCGAGAGACCCAGTACTTC
cdr3_aa: CASGNRGRETQYF

j_call: TRBJ2-2
d_call: NA
v_call: TRBV14
clone_size: few
cdr3_nt: TGTGCCAGCAGCCCGAACATTGGAACAGTGAACACCGGGGAGCTGTTTTTT
cdr3_aa: CASSPNIGTVNTGELFF

j_call: TRBJ1-3
d_call: NA
v_call: TRBV6-1
clone_size: NA
cdr3_nt: TGTGCCAGCAGCCGCCTTGGCGGGGGAAACACCATATATTTT
cdr3_aa: CASSRLGGGNTIYF

j_call: TRBJ1-1
d_call: TRBD1
v_call: TRBV27
clone_size: NA
cdr3_nt: TGTGCCAGCAGTTCAGGGGGCGCGGACACTGAAGCTTTCTTT
cdr3_aa: CASSSGGADTEAFF

j_call: TRBJ1-1
d_call: NA
v_call: TRBV15
clone_size: NA
cdr3_nt: TGTGCCACCAGCAGAGTACCTAAGGCGTACACTGAAGCTTTCTTT
cdr3_aa: CATSRVPKAYTEAFF

j_call: TRBJ2-3
d_call: TRBD2
v_call: TRBV15
clone_size: NA
cdr3_nt: TGTGCCACCAGCAGAGGAATCCTAGCGGGAGGAACAGATACGCAGTATTTT
cdr3_aa: CATSRGILAGGTDTQYF

j_call: TRBJ2-5
d_call: TRBD2
v_call: TRBV7-9
clone_size: NA
cdr3_nt: TGTGCCAGCAGCTCCACTAGCGGGGTTTCTGAGACCCAGTACTTC
cdr3_aa: CASSSTSGVSETQYF

j_call: TRBJ2-3
d_call: TRBD2
v_call: TRBV6-5
clone_size: NA
cdr3_nt: TGTGCCACGCGGCGAGCGGGAGCCGATACGCAGTATTTT
cdr3_aa: CATRRAGADTQYF

j_call: TRBJ1-4
d_call: NA
v_call: TRBV5-4
clone_size: NA
cdr3_nt: TGTGCCAGCAGTCCTGACAGGTTGAATGAAAAACTGTTTTTT
cdr3_aa: CASSPDRLNEKLFF

j_call: TRBJ1-4
d_call: TRBD1
v_call: TRBV23-1
clone_size: NA
cdr3_nt: TGCGCCAGCAGTCTGGGCCCCCTGACAGGGCCTATAAATGAAAAACTGTTTTTT
cdr3_aa: CASSLGPLTGPINEKLFF

j_call: TRBJ2-2
d_call: NA
v_call: TRBV6-1
clone_size: NA
cdr3_nt: TGTGCCAGCAGTAGGGGGGGGAGTACCGGGGAGCTGTTTTTT
cdr3_aa: CASSRGGSTGELFF

j_call: TRBJ2-5
d_call: NA
v_call: TRBV11-2
clone_size: NA
cdr3_nt: TGTGCCAGCAGCAGAAACCAAGAGACCCAGTACTTC
cdr3_aa: CASSRNQETQYF

j_call: TRBJ2-5
d_call: TRBD2
v_call: TRBV5-1
clone_size: NA
cdr3_nt: TGCGCCAGCAGCTATCTGATCCACCGGGGGGAAGACGGGACCCAGTACTTC
cdr3_aa: CASSYLIHRGEDGTQYF

j_call: TRBJ2-7
d_call: NA
v_call: TRBV7-2
clone_size: NA
cdr3_nt: TGTGCCAGCAGCTTAGAAAAGGCAGGGTCCTACGAGCAGTACTTC
cdr3_aa: CASSLEKAGSYEQYF

j_call: TRBJ2-7
d_call: NA
v_call: TRBV7-3
clone_size: NA
cdr3_nt: TGTGCCAGCAGCGAAAAGGGACGGATTGCCGGGGACGAGCAGTACTTC
cdr3_aa: CASSEKGRIAGDEQYF

j_call: TRBJ2-7
d_call: NA
v_call: TRBV27
clone_size: NA
cdr3_nt: TGTGCCACCACAGGGTGGCCCTACGAGCAGTACTTC
cdr3_aa: CATTGWPYEQYF

j_call: TRBJ1-2
d_call: NA
v_call: TRBV5-4
clone_size: NA
cdr3_nt: TGTGCCAGCAGCCGGGGACAAGTACAAACGGGGGGCTACACCTTC
cdr3_aa: CASSRGQVQTGGYTF

j_call: TRBJ2-3
d_call: TRBD1
v_call: TRBV5-1
clone_size: NA
cdr3_nt: TGCGCCAGCAACGGGTACAGGGGGAGGACAGATACGCAGTATTTT
cdr3_aa: CASNGYRGRTDTQYF

j_call: TRBJ2-7
d_call: TRBD1
v_call: TRBV27
clone_size: NA
cdr3_nt: TGTGCCAGCAGTACCCGAGGGTACGGGACAGGGGTTGTGGACGAGCAGTACTTC
cdr3_aa: CASSTRGYGTGVVDEQYF

j_call: TRBJ1-4
d_call: TRBD1
v_call: TRBV28
clone_size: NA
cdr3_nt: TGTGCCAGCAGCCCGGGGACAGGGGATAATGAAAAACTGTTTTTT
cdr3_aa: CASSPGTGDNEKLFF

j_call: TRBJ2-3
d_call: NA
v_call: TRBV5-4
clone_size: NA
cdr3_nt: TGTGCCAGCAAGGGGATATTAAGCACAGATACGCAGTATTTT
cdr3_aa: CASKGILSTDTQYF

j_call: TRBJ1-1
d_call: NA
v_call: TRBV7-3
clone_size: NA
cdr3_nt: TGTGCCAGCAGCTCTAATGGGGGAGGCACTGAAGCTTTCTTT
cdr3_aa: CASSSNGGGTEAFF

j_call: TRBJ2-2
d_call: TRBD2
v_call: TRBV19
clone_size: NA
cdr3_nt: TGTGCCAGTAAGGAGTCGGGGGGGAACACCGGGGAGCTGTTTTTT
cdr3_aa: CASKESGGNTGELFF

j_call: TRBJ1-1
d_call: NA
v_call: TRBV7-2
clone_size: NA
cdr3_nt: TGTGCCAGCAGCTTTGGGGGGCAATTGATGGCTGAAGCTTTCTTT
cdr3_aa: CASSFGGQLMAEAFF

j_call: TRBJ2-5
d_call: NA
v_call: TRBV6-1
clone_size: NA
cdr3_nt: TGTGCCAGCAGTGAAGCCCTTAGGACCCAGTACTTC
cdr3_aa: CASSEALRTQYF

j_call: TRBJ1-1
d_call: TRBD1
v_call: TRBV5-5
clone_size: NA
cdr3_nt: TGTGCCAGCAGCGGTATCGGACAGGGCCCTTCCGGGGGCACTGAAGCTTTCTTT
cdr3_aa: CASSGIGQGPSGGTEAFF